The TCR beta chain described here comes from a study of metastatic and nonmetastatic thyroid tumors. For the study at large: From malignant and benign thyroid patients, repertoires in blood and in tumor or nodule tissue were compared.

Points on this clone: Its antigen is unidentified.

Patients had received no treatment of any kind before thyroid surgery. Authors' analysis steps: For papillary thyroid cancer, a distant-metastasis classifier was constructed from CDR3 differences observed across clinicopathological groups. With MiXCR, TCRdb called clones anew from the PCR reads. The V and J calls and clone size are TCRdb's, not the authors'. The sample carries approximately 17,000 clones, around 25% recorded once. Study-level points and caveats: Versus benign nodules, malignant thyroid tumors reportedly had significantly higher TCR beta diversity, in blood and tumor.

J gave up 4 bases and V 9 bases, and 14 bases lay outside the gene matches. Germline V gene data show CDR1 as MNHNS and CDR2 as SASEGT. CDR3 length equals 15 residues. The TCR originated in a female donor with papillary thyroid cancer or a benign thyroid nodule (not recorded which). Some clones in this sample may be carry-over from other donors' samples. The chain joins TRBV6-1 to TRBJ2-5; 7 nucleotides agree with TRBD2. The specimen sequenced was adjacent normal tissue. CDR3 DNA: TGTGCCAGATCCCCTTCGCGGGAGTTACGAGAGACCCAGTACTTC. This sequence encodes CARSPSRELRETQYF.